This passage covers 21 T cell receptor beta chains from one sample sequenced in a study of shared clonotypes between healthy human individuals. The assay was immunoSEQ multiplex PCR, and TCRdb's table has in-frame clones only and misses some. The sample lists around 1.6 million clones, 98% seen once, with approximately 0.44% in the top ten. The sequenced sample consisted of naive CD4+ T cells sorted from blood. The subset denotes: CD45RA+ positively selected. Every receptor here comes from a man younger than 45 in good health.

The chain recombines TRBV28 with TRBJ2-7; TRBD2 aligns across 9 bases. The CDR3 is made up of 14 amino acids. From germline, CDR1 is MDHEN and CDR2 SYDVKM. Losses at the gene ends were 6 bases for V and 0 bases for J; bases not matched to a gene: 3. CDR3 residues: CASRTSGYSYEQYF. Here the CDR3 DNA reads TGTGCCAGCAGGACTAGCGGTTACTCCTACGAGCAGTACTTC.

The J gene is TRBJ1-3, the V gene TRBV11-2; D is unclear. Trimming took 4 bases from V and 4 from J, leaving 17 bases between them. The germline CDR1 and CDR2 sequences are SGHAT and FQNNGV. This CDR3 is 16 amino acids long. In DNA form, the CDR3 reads TGTGCCAGCAGCTCCCAACCGGGGTTGACGGGAAACACCATATATTTT. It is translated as CASSSQPGLTGNTIYF.

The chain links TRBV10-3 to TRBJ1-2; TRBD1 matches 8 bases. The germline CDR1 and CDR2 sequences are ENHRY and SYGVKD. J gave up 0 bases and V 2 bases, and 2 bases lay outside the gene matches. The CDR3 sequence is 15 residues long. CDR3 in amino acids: CAISEGQGANYGYTF. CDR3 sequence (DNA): TGTGCCATCAGTGAGGGACAGGGCGCTAACTATGGCTACACCTTC.

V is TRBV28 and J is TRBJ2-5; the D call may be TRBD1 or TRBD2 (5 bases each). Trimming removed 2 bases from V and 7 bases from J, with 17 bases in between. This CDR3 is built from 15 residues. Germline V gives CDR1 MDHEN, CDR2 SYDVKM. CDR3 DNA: TGTGCCAGCAGTTTAGATGGGGGTACTTGGTCGACCCAGTACTTC. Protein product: CASSLDGGTWSTQYF.

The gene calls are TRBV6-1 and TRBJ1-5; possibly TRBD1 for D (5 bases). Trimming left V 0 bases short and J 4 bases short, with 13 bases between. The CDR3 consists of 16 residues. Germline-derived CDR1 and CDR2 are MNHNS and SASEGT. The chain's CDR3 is CASSEAPADRNQPQHF. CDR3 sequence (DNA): TGTGCCAGCAGTGAAGCGCCGGCTGACAGAAATCAGCCCCAGCATTTT.

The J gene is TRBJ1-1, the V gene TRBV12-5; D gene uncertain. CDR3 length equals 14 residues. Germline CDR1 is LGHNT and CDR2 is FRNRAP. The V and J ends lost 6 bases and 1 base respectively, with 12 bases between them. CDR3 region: CASGALEENTEAFF. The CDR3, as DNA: TGTGCTAGTGGGGCCCTGGAAGAGAACACTGAAGCTTTCTTT.

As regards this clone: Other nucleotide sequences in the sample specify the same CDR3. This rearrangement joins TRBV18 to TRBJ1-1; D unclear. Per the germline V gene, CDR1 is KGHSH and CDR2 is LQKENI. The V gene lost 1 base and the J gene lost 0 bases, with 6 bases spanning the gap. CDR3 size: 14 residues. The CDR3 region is CASSPQGVNTEAFF. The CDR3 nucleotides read TGTGCCAGCTCACCACAAGGTGTGAACACTGAAGCTTTCTTT.

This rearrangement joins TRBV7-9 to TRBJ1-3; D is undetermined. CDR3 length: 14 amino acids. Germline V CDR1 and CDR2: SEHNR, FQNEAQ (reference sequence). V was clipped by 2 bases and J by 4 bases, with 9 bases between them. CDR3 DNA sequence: TGTGCCAGCAGCTTATCTGGGTTCGGAAACACCATATATTTT. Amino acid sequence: CASSLSGFGNTIYF. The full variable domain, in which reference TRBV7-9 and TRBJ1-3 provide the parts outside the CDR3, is DTGVSQNPRHKITKRGQNVTFRCDPISEHNRLYWYRQTLGQGPEFLTYFQNEAQLEKSRLLSDRFSAERPKGSFSTLEIQRTEQGDSAMYLCASSLSGFGNTIYFGEGSWLTVV.

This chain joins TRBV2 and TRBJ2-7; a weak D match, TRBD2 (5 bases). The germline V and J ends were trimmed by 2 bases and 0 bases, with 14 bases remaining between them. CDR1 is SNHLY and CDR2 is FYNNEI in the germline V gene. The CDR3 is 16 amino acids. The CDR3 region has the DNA TGTGCCAGCAGTGAATTTGGGAAGCGGAACTCCTACGAGCAGTACTTC. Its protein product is CASSEFGKRNSYEQYF.

CDR3 amino acids: CASRLRNEQFF. The DNA of the CDR3 is TGTGCCAGCAGACTACGCAATGAGCAGTTCTTC. The chain recombines TRBV28 with TRBJ2-1; D is undetermined. The CDR3 runs to 11 residues. The germline V and J ends were trimmed by 6 bases and 6 bases, with 6 bases remaining between them. CDR1 is MDHEN, CDR2 SYDVKM, per germline.

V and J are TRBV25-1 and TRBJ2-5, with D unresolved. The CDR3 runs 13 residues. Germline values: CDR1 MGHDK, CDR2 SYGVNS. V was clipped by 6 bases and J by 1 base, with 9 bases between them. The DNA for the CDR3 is TGTGCCAGCAGCAAACAACCCCAAGAGACCCAGTACTTC. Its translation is CASSKQPQETQYF. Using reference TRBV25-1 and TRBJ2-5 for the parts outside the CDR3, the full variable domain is EADIYQTPRYLVIGTGKKITLECSQTMGHDKMYWYQQDPGMELHLIHYSYGVNSTEKGDLSSESTVSRIRTEHFPLTLESARPSHTSQYLCASSKQPQETQYFGPGTRLLVL.

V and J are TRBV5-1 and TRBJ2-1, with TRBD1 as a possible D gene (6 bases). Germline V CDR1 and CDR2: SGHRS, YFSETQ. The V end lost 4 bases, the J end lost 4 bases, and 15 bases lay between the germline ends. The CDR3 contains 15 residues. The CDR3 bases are TGCGCCAGCAGCGGGTCGAAGGACAGATACAATGAGCAGTTCTTC. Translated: CASSGSKDRYNEQFF.

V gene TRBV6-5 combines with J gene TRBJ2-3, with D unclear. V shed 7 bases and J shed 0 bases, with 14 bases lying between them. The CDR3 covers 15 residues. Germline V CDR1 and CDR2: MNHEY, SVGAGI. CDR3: CASTPIRTSTDTQYF. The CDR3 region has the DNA TGTGCCAGCACCCCTATCCGAACCAGCACAGATACGCAGTATTTT.

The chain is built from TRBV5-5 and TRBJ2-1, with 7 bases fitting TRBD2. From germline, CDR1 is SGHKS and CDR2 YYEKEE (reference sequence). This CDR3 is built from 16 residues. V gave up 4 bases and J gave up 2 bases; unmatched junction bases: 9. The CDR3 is CASSPVAGPTYNEQFF. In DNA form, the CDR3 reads TGTGCCAGCAGCCCCGTAGCGGGCCCGACCTACAATGAGCAGTTCTTC. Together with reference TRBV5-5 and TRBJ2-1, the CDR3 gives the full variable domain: DAGVTQSPTHLIKTRGQQVTLRCSPISGHKSVSWYQQVLGQGPQFIFQYYEKEERGRGNFPDRFSARQFPNYSSELNVNALLLGDSALYLCASSPVAGPTYNEQFFGPGTRLTVL.

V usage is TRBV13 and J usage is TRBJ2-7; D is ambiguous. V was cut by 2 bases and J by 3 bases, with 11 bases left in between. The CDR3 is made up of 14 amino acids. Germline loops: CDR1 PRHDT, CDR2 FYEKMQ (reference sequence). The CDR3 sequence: CASSLRATIYEQYF. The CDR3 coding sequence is TGTGCCAGCAGCTTAAGGGCCACAATCTACGAGCAGTACTTC.

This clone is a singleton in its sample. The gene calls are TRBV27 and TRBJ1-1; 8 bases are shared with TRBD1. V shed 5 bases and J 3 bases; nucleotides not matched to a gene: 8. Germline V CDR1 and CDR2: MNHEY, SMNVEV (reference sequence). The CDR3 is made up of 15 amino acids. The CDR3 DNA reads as TGTGCCAGCAGTCCCGCCCGGACAGGGTACACTGAAGCTTTCTTT. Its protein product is CASSPARTGYTEAFF.

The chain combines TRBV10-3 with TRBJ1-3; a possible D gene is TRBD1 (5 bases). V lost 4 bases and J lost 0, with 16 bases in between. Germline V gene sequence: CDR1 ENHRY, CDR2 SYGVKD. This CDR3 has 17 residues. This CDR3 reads CAISAPGRLSSGNTIYF. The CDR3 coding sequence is TGTGCCATCAGTGCGCCAGGGCGCCTTAGCTCTGGAAACACCATATATTTT.

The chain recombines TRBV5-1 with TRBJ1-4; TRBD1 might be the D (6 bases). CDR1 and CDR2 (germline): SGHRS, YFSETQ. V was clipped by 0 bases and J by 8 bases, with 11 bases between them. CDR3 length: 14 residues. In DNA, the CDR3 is TGCGCCAGCAGCTTGGACAGGGCGGGGGAAAAACTGTTTTTT. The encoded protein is CASSLDRAGEKLFF.

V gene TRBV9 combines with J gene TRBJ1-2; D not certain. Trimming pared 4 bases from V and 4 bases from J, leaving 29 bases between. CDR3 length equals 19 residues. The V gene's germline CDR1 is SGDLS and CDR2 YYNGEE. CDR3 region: CASSRSPSHLRASTYGYTF. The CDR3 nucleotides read TGTGCCAGCAGCCGTAGCCCCAGCCACCTCCGGGCCAGTACCTATGGCTACACCTTC.

The CDR3 here is CASSTGTSTPLAKNIQYF. The CDR3 DNA sequence: TGTGCCAGCAGCACCGGGACTTCCACCCCTCTAGCCAAAAACATTCAGTACTTC. The chain links TRBV5-6 to TRBJ2-4; tentatively, D is TRBD2 (6 bases). CDR3 length: 18 residues. CDR1 SGHDT and CDR2 YYEEEE come from the germline V gene. V dropped 4 bases and J dropped 0 bases, with 20 bases sitting between them.

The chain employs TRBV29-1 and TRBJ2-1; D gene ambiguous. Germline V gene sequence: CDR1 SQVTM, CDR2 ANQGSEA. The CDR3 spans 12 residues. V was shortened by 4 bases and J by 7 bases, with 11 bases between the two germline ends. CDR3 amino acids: CSVVAITNEQFF. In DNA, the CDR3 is TGCAGCGTTGTCGCAATTACGAATGAGCAGTTCTTC.